Each of the 31 T cell receptor beta chains below was sequenced from the same sample in a study of T cell changes during pregnancy in multiple sclerosis. The assay was immunoSEQ multiplex PCR, and TCRdb's table has in-frame clones only and misses some. The data contain 25,000 to 35,000 clones, over 75% of them singletons. The sample in question was CD8+ T cells from peripheral blood mononuclear cells, obtained in the second trimester of pregnancy. All receptors derive from a female donor with multiple sclerosis, enrolled in a pregnancy study.

V gene TRBV6-1 combines with J gene TRBJ1-2; 10 bases are shared with TRBD1. After removal of 5 bases from V and 8 bases from J, the junction contained 8 bases not matched to a gene. Germline V CDR1 and CDR2: MNHNS, SASEGT. The CDR3 extends over 14 amino acids. DNA for the CDR3: TGTGCCAGCAGTCCCCTGACAGGGGGCGACGGCTACACCTTC. Translation: CASSPLTGGDGYTF.

The rearrangement uses TRBV5-4 and TRBJ2-7, with TRBD2 matching over 9 bases. Germline trimming cut 4 bases from V and 1 base from J; bases unmatched to any gene: 9. This CDR3 region has 16 residues. The germline gives CDR1 SGHNT, CDR2 YYREEE (reference sequence). The CDR3 reads CASSPMTSGSSYEQYF. The CDR3 nucleotides are TGTGCCAGCAGCCCTATGACTAGCGGTAGTTCCTACGAGCAGTACTTC. Full variable domain (remainder filled in from reference TRBV5-4 and TRBJ2-7): ETGVTQSPTHLIKTRGQQVTLRCSSQSGHNTVSWYQQALGQGPQFIFQYYREEENGRGNFPPRFSGLQFPNYSSELNVNALELDDSALYLCASSPMTSGSSYEQYFGPGTRLTVT.

J is TRBJ2-1 and V is TRBV14; maybe TRBD2 (5 bases). Germline lookup yields CDR1 SGHDN and CDR2 FVKESK. The ends were cut back, 2 bases at V and 5 bases at J, with 16 bases in the middle. CDR3 length: 16 residues. CDR3 protein: CASSQTQAWRDNEQFF. The CDR3 DNA follows: TGTGCCAGCAGCCAAACTCAGGCCTGGCGGGACAATGAGCAGTTCTTC.

The chain recombines TRBV7-7 with TRBJ2-5; 8 positions match TRBD2. Germline CDR1 is SSHAT and CDR2 is FNYEAQ (reference sequence). The length of the CDR3 is 13 residues. The CDR3 nucleotides are TGTGCTAGCGGGATCAGGGCGAGTGAGACCCAGTACTTC. Amino acids: CASGIRASETQYF.

This rearrangement joins TRBV10-2 to TRBJ1-2; tentative D call: TRBD1 (5 bases). In germline, CDR1 is WSHSY, CDR2 SAAADI. This CDR3 is 14 amino acids long. V was trimmed by 7 bases and J by 4 bases, leaving 16 bases between them. The CDR3 DNA follows: TGCGCCAGCACCATGTTGGGGCAAAGCTATGGCTACACCTTC. It encodes CASTMLGQSYGYTF.

V gene TRBV27 combines with J gene TRBJ1-5; TRBD1 matches at 7 bases. V lost 4 bases, J lost 5 bases, and 8 bases stayed unmatched. CDR1 is MNHEY, CDR2 SMNVEV, per germline (reference sequence). This CDR3 is 15 amino acids long. The chain's CDR3 is CASSSLGGEYQPQHF. The CDR3 nucleotides read TGTGCCAGCAGTTCCCTAGGGGGCGAGTATCAGCCCCAGCATTTT.

V and J are TRBV4-1 and TRBJ2-3; 7 bases line up with TRBD2. CDR3 length equals 17 residues. Germline V gene sequence: CDR1 MGHRA, CDR2 YSYEKL. The junction had 16 bases not matched to a gene; V was cut back by 8 bases and J by 2 bases. The CDR3 is CASGGGGFDLYTDTQYF. DNA of the CDR3: TGCGCCAGCGGGGGGGGAGGGTTCGACCTGTACACAGATACGCAGTATTTT.

This sequence joins TRBV27 and TRBJ2-2, with 10 bases identical to TRBD2. The CDR3 runs 17 residues. J lost 6 bases, V lost 5 bases, and 12 bases had no gene match. From germline, CDR1 is MNHEY and CDR2 SMNVEV (reference sequence). The CDR3 coding sequence is TGTGCCAGCAGTCCCCCCGGTCTAGCGGGAGCTTCCGGGGAGCTGTTTTTT. This encodes CASSPPGLAGASGELFF.

The chain joins TRBV6-4 to TRBJ1-2; 8 nucleotides match TRBD1. Germline trimming cut 4 bases from V and 7 bases from J; bases unmatched to any gene: 8. Germline CDR1 is MRHNA and CDR2 is SNTAGT. CDR3 length: 14 amino acids. The CDR3 loop is CASSGQGRLGGYTF. CDR3 in DNA: TGTGCCAGCAGTGGACAGGGGCGGCTTGGTGGCTACACCTTC.

CDR3 DNA sequence: TGTGCCAGCAGTGGCAGGGTAGTAGCGGGAGCCATCTCCTACAATGAGCAGTTCTTC. Protein: CASSGRVVAGAISYNEQFF. The chain recombines TRBV6-1 with TRBJ2-1, with 9 bases identical to TRBD2. The CDR3 has 19 amino acids. V shed 4 bases and J 0 bases; nucleotides not matched to a gene: 13. Germline V gives CDR1 MNHNS, CDR2 SASEGT.

This clone was seen once. This chain connects TRBV21-1 to TRBJ1-5; the table's D call, TRBD1, has no DNA check behind it. TRBV21-1 is shown as a pseudogene. This CDR3 is built from 16 residues. The CDR3 nucleotides are TGTGCCAGCAGCAAAGAGGGGCAAAATAGCAATCAGCCCCAGCATTTT. Protein product: CASSKEGQNSNQPQHF.

This clone was counted a few times. The chain is built from TRBV4-3 and TRBJ1-1; possibly TRBD1 for D (5 bases). V was shortened by 4 bases and J by 0 bases, with 15 bases between the two germline ends. CDR3 length: 16 amino acids. CDR1 and CDR2 (germline): LGHNA, YSLEER. The chain's CDR3 is CASSPRNGGMNTEAFF. CDR3 nucleotides: TGCGCCAGCAGCCCCAGAAACGGGGGGATGAACACTGAAGCTTTCTTT.

This sequence joins TRBV11-2 and TRBJ2-7, with 9 bases lining up with TRBD2. Germline V gene sequence: CDR1 SGHAT, CDR2 FQNNGV. This CDR3 has 15 residues. Trimming took 7 bases from V and 4 from J; bases not matched to a gene: 11. Here the CDR3 DNA reads TGTGCCAGCACCCAGAGCGGGGGGACTTTGTACGAGCAGTACTTC. This gives the protein CASTQSGGTLYEQYF.

The chain is built from TRBV5-1 and TRBJ2-3; 8 positions agree with TRBD2. Trimming took 5 bases from V and 5 from J; bases not matched to a gene: 13. CDR3 length equals 16 residues. The germline V gene encodes CDR1 SGHRS and CDR2 YFSETQ. CDR3 residues: CASSVGSAGVLDTQYF. For the CDR3, the DNA is TGCGCCAGCAGTGTAGGATCAGCGGGAGTTCTAGATACGCAGTATTTT.

V and J are TRBV29-1 and TRBJ2-1; tentatively, D is TRBD2 (5 bases). Trimming took off 6 bases at V and 9 bases at J, with 9 bases between the two ends. This CDR3 has 10 amino acids. Germline lookup yields CDR1 SQVTM and CDR2 ANQGSEA. The CDR3 DNA reads as TGCAGCGTACGGGATGGTGAGCAGTTCTTC. Translating it yields CSVRDGEQFF.

This chain links TRBV21-1 with TRBJ2-7; the table assigns TRBD1, which was not confirmed against the DNA. TRBV21-1 corresponds to a pseudogene. CDR3 length: 13 amino acids. CDR3 nucleotide sequence: TGTGCCAGCGGCGGACACCGCCGTTACGAGCAGTACTTC. Its protein product is CASGGHRRYEQYF.

This clone was recorded once. The chain joins TRBV30 to TRBJ2-3; D is undetermined. Germline V gives CDR1 GTSNPN, CDR2 SVGIG (reference sequence). The CDR3 consists of 14 residues. V was cut by 1 base and J by 0 bases, with 8 bases left in between. The DNA for the CDR3 is TGTGCCTGGAGTGAATACGGGAGCACAGATACGCAGTATTTT. Its protein product is CAWSEYGSTDTQYF.

This rearrangement joins TRBV5-5 to TRBJ1-1; 7 positions match TRBD1. From germline, CDR1 is SGHKS and CDR2 YYEKEE (reference sequence). The CDR3 is 14 amino acids. Trimming removed 3 bases from V and 1 base from J; junction bases left unmatched: 3. CDR3 in amino acids: CASSSGQQNTEAFF. The CDR3, as DNA: TGTGCCAGCAGCTCGGGACAGCAGAACACTGAAGCTTTCTTT.

V is TRBV10-3 and J is TRBJ2-5; TRBD1 matches 10 bases. The trim removed 4 bases at V and 4 bases at J, leaving 3 bases unmatched. This CDR3 contains 14 residues. Germline assignment: CDR1 ENHRY and CDR2 SYGVKD. CDR3 bases: TGTGCCATCAGTGCAGACAGGGGGCGAGAGACCCAGTACTTC. Residues: CAISADRGRETQYF.

The chain employs TRBV5-1 and TRBJ2-3; no clear D. CDR1 and CDR2 (germline): SGHRS, YFSETQ. Trimming pared 0 bases from V and 0 bases from J, leaving 14 bases between. The CDR3 is made up of 17 amino acids. The CDR3 sequence is CASSLERQYYSTDTQYF. In DNA form, the CDR3 reads TGCGCCAGCAGCTTGGAACGGCAGTACTATAGCACAGATACGCAGTATTTT.

This chain uses TRBV5-5 with TRBJ2-1; TRBD2 matches 10 bases. V lost 3 bases, J lost 3 bases, and 6 bases stayed unmatched. CDR1 and CDR2 from the germline V gene are SGHKS and YYEKEE (reference sequence). CDR3 size: 16 residues. CDR3: CASSSVAGGLYNEQFF. The CDR3 coding sequence is TGTGCCAGCAGCTCCGTAGCGGGAGGCCTCTACAATGAGCAGTTCTTC.

This chain connects TRBV5-1 to TRBJ2-7; D ambiguous. Between the trimmed V and J ends, which lost 7 bases and 2 bases, there was a span of 16 bases. Germline V lookup: CDR1 SGHRS, CDR2 YFSETQ. This CDR3 has 14 residues. CDR3 loop: CASSPLGSPYEQYF. The CDR3 DNA sequence: TGCGCCAGCTCTCCCCTGGGTAGCCCCTACGAGCAGTACTTC.

The chain links TRBV7-6 to TRBJ1-1; 9 bases fit TRBD1. V shed 8 bases and J 4 bases; nucleotides not matched to a gene: 5. The germline V gene encodes CDR1 SGHVS and CDR2 FNYEAQ. The CDR3 is made up of 13 amino acids. This CDR3 reads CASSKTGGTEAFF. CDR3 coding DNA: TGTGCCAGCTCAAAGACAGGGGGCACTGAAGCTTTCTTT.

This clone was observed a single time. The J gene is TRBJ2-5, the V gene TRBV9; 11 bases are shared with TRBD1. In germline, CDR1 is SGDLS, CDR2 YYNGEE. V trimming: 1 base; J trimming: 5 bases; junction bases outside the gene matches: 4. CDR3 size: 15 residues. Here the CDR3 DNA reads TGTGCCAGCAGCGTACACGGGACAGGGGGGGAGACCCAGTACTTC. Its protein is CASSVHGTGGETQYF.

This clone was recorded only once. V usage is TRBV5-1 and J usage is TRBJ2-5; TRBD2 aligns across 15 bases. CDR3 size: 18 residues. In germline, CDR1 is SGHRS, CDR2 YFSETQ. V trimming: 4 bases; J trimming: 1 base; junction bases outside the gene matches: 8. The CDR3 loop reads CASSPGLAGGPIQETQYF. The CDR3 DNA follows: TGCGCCAGCAGCCCCGGACTAGCGGGAGGGCCAATCCAAGAGACCCAGTACTTC.

The V call is TRBV19, the J call TRBJ1-5, with TRBD1 matching 10 bases. Per germline, CDR1 LNHDA and CDR2 SQIVND (reference sequence). This CDR3 has 18 amino acids. Unmatched junction bases numbered 12, after V lost 5 bases and J lost 2 bases. The CDR3 DNA reads as TGTGCCAGTAGTCTGGGGACAGGGGTTGGATATGGCAATCAGCCCCAGCATTTT. It yields the protein CASSLGTGVGYGNQPQHF. The variable domain in full, completed from reference TRBV19 and TRBJ1-5, reads DGGITQSPKYLFRKEGQNVTLSCEQNLNHDAMYWYRQDPGQGLRLIYYSQIVNDFQKGDIAEGYSVSREKKESFPLTVTSAQKNPTAFYLCASSLGTGVGYGNQPQHFGDGTRLSIL.

The chain joins TRBV11-2 to TRBJ2-7; no clear D. Trimming left V 2 bases short and J 6 bases short, with 11 bases between. The germline V gene has CDR1 SGHAT and CDR2 FQNNGV. This CDR3 spans 13 amino acids. The CDR3 here is CASSLLYRVEQYF. In nucleotides, the CDR3 is TGTGCCAGCAGCTTATTATATCGCGTCGAGCAGTACTTC.

This clone appeared a few times. The chain is built from TRBV2 and TRBJ2-7; 7 positions agree with TRBD1. V trimming: 2 bases; J trimming: 2 bases; junction bases outside the gene matches: 6. From germline, CDR1 is SNHLY and CDR2 FYNNEI. CDR3 length equals 15 residues. The CDR3 loop reads CASSENDGTAYEQYF. As DNA, the CDR3 is TGTGCCAGCAGTGAAAATGACGGGACAGCCTACGAGCAGTACTTC.

The chain employs TRBV6-6 and TRBJ2-5; 11 positions agree with TRBD1. The J call could be wrong; TRBJ2-7 is a better fit for the DNA end. Germline V gene lookup returns CDR1 MNHNY and CDR2 SVGAGI (reference sequence). The CDR3 totals 15 residues. The CDR3 protein is CASSSLDRGRDEQYF. CDR3 bases: TGTGCCAGCAGTTCCCTGGACAGGGGGCGCGACGAGCAGTACTTC.

CDR3 sequence (DNA): TGTGCCAGCAGTCCTAATGATGGCTACACCTTC. Translated: CASSPNDGYTF. The chain links TRBV7-9 to TRBJ1-2; D is unclear. CDR3 size: 11 residues. Between the trimmed V and J ends, which lost 6 bases and 6 bases, there was a span of 8 bases. Germline CDR1 and CDR2: SEHNR and FQNEAQ (reference sequence).

The chain combines TRBV11-2 with TRBJ1-1; possibly TRBD1 for D (5 bases). Germline lookup yields CDR1 SGHAT and CDR2 FQNNGV. CDR3 size: 16 residues. V shed 1 base and J shed 4 bases, with 16 bases lying between them. CDR3 DNA: TGTGCCAGCAGCTTAGTAGGAAGGGGAAGGGGCACTGAAGCTTTCTTT. Its protein is CASSLVGRGRGTEAFF.